Following are 2 T cell receptor beta chains from one sample sequenced in a study of shared clonotypes between healthy human individuals. Produced via immunoSEQ multiplex PCR; TCRdb's table is partial and in-frame only. The sample lists 2 million to 2.5 million clones, around 95% occurring once. The sequencing sample was made of naive CD4+ T cells sorted from blood. Indicated subset: CD45RA+ positively selected. Receptor source: a man aged 18-30 years in good health.

The chain uses TRBV5-1 and TRBJ1-4; D is perhaps TRBD1 (6 bases). V was shortened by 4 bases and J by 8 bases, with 15 bases between the two germline ends. CDR3 length: 14 residues. Germline V gene sequence: CDR1 SGHRS, CDR2 YFSETQ. The CDR3 is CASSPPGQGEKLFF. The CDR3 coding sequence is TGCGCCAGCAGCCCCCCCGGCCAGGGGGAAAAACTGTTTTTT.

The chain joins TRBV5-1 to TRBJ1-2; TRBD1 is a possible D gene (6 bases). The germline CDR1 and CDR2 sequences are SGHRS and YFSETQ. The CDR3 has 13 residues. V shed 4 bases and J shed 8 bases, with 15 bases lying between them. CDR3 nucleotide sequence: TGCGCCAGCAGCCAGGGGTCAGCGTGGGGCTACACCTTC. Protein sequence: CASSQGSAWGYTF.